The 19 T cell receptor beta chains presented below share a single source sample, sequenced in a study of T cell responses to AZD1222 COVID-19 vaccine. Some clones are missing from TCRdb's copy, which holds only in-frame ones; the method was immunoSEQ multiplex PCR. The repertoire has about 60,000 clones, 85% of them found once; the top ten carry roughly 19%. The specimen was peripheral blood, collected on day 0 of AZD1222 vaccination. The receptor source for this set is an adult in good health.

In nucleotides, the CDR3 is TGTGCCAGCAGCCGATCAAGGAGCTCCTATAATTCACCCCTCCACTTT. Translation gives CASSRSRSSYNSPLHF. This chain uses TRBV3-1 (or the pseudogene TRBV3-2) with TRBJ1-6, with D unresolved. Between the trimmed V and J ends, which lost 4 bases and 0 bases, there was a span of 10 bases. CDR1 is LGHDT and CDR2 is YNNKEL in the germline V gene (reference sequence). The CDR3 has 16 amino acids.

This clone was counted a few times. This chain uses TRBV2 with TRBJ2-3, with 10 nucleotides matching TRBD2. The germline V gene encodes CDR1 SNHLY and CDR2 FYNNEI. With 3 bases clipped from V and 10 bases from J, the junction kept 13 bases outside the gene matches. The CDR3 contains 16 residues. The CDR3 sequence is CASSDMTSGSRPAQYF. The CDR3 nucleotides are TGTGCCAGCAGTGATATGACTAGCGGGTCCCGACCGGCGCAGTATTTT. Full variable domain (outside the CDR3, taken from reference TRBV2 and TRBJ2-3): EPEVTQTPSHQVTQMGQEVILRCVPISNHLYFYWYRQILGQKVEFLVSFYNNEISEKSEIFDDQFSVERPDGSNFTLKIRSTKLEDSAMYFCASSDMTSGSRPAQYFGPGTRLTVL.

This chain joins TRBV6-5 and TRBJ1-1; D gene unclear. Germline-derived CDR1 and CDR2 are MNHEY and SVGAGI. V was shortened by 0 bases and J by 8 bases, with 7 bases between the two germline ends. This CDR3 region has 12 residues. The CDR3: CASSYSTDEAFF. CDR3 nucleotide sequence: TGTGCCAGCAGTTACTCAACGGACGAAGCTTTCTTT.

The J gene is TRBJ2-5, the V gene TRBV5-1, with D perhaps matching TRBD2 (5 bases). Germline V gene data show CDR1 as SGHRS and CDR2 as YFSETQ. The CDR3 length is 14 residues. Trimming removed 0 bases at V and 6 bases at J, with 12 bases between. CDR3 region: CASSLAPWEKTQYF. The DNA for the CDR3 is TGCGCCAGCAGCTTGGCCCCGTGGGAGAAGACCCAGTACTTC.

The rearrangement joins TRBV27 to TRBJ1-1; D may be TRBD1 (5 bases). In germline, CDR1 is MNHEY, CDR2 SMNVEV (reference sequence). V lost 6 bases to trimming and J lost 6 bases, with 17 bases between them. CDR3 size: 14 residues. CDR3 in amino acids: CASRMIGGMSEAFF. The DNA of the CDR3 is TGTGCCAGCAGAATGATCGGGGGGATGTCTGAAGCTTTCTTT.

The V call is TRBV12-3 or TRBV12-4, the J call TRBJ2-7; the D gene is possibly TRBD2 (6 bases). The CDR3 contains 13 residues. The V and J ends lost 7 bases and 4 bases respectively, with 14 bases between them. The CDR3 nucleotides read TGTGCCAGCACCCTCGGGGGACGTTACGAGCAGTACTTC. This sequence encodes CASTLGGRYEQYF.

This rearrangement joins TRBV4-1 to TRBJ1-2, with TRBD1 as a possible D gene (6 bases). The CDR3 is 15 amino acids. The V gene's germline CDR1 is MGHRA and CDR2 YSYEKL. V was shortened by 3 bases and J by 4 bases, with 15 bases between the two germline ends. The CDR3 DNA sequence: TGCGCCAGCAGCCAGGAACGCGACAGGATCTATGGCTACACCTTC. This encodes CASSQERDRIYGYTF.

The CDR3 DNA sequence: TGTGCCAGCAGCTTGACACCTATGAATTCACCCCTCCACTTT. This translates into CASSLTPMNSPLHF. The chain is built from TRBV7-3 and TRBJ1-6, with no clear D. Germline loops: CDR1 SGHTA, CDR2 FQGTGA. V lost 3 bases to trimming and J lost 7 bases, with 10 bases between them. This CDR3 is 14 amino acids long.

The genes are TRBV6-1 and TRBJ2-7; D may be TRBD1 or TRBD2 (6 bases each). CDR1 MNHNS and CDR2 SASEGT come from the germline V gene. Trimming cost V 2 bases and J 3 bases, with 14 bases left between them. This CDR3 is built from 15 residues. The CDR3 DNA reads TGTGCCAGCAGTGAAACGGACGGGGGCCGCTACGAGCAGTACTTC. It is translated as CASSETDGGRYEQYF.

The chain couples TRBV5-4 to TRBJ2-1; D assignment may be TRBD1 or TRBD2 (6 bases each). Trimming took 4 bases from V and 4 from J, leaving 18 bases between them. Germline V gives CDR1 SGHNT, CDR2 YYREEE (reference sequence). This CDR3 contains 16 residues. CDR3: CASSEEPGGGYNEQFF. CDR3 bases: TGTGCCAGCAGCGAGGAACCAGGAGGGGGATACAATGAGCAGTTCTTC.

V usage is TRBV6-1 and J usage is TRBJ1-1; weak D call: TRBD1 (6 bases). With 3 bases removed from V and 7 bases from J, the gap between germline ends came to 18 bases. CDR3 length: 15 amino acids. Germline CDR1 MNHNS, CDR2 SASEGT. The CDR3 nucleotides read TGTGCCAGCAGTGATACAGGGTTGTGGAGAGGTGAAGCTTTCTTT. This translates into CASSDTGLWRGEAFF.

This chain uses TRBV2 with TRBJ1-4; maybe TRBD1 (6 bases). Trimming left V 6 bases short and J 13 bases short, with 18 bases between. This CDR3 has 13 residues. The germline CDR1 and CDR2 sequences are SNHLY and FYNNEI. In DNA, the CDR3 is TGTGCCAGCAGCCCATCAGGGGAACAAAGACTGTTTTTT. It translates to CASSPSGEQRLFF. The variable domain in full, with the rest retrieved from reference TRBV2 and TRBJ1-4, is EPEVTQTPSHQVTQMGQEVILRCVPISNHLYFYWYRQILGQKVEFLVSFYNNEISEKSEIFDDQFSVERPDGSNFTLKIRSTKLEDSAMYFCASSPSGEQRLFFGSGTQLSVL.

The chain joins TRBV6-5 to TRBJ1-2, with unresolved D. There are 15 residues in the CDR3. Germline V gene lookup returns CDR1 MNHEY and CDR2 SVGAGI. V dropped 0 bases and J dropped 3 bases, with 11 bases sitting between them. CDR3: CASSYSRLDHYGYTF. The DNA of the CDR3 is TGTGCCAGCAGTTACTCGCGGCTGGATCACTATGGCTACACCTTC.

The chain joins TRBV29-1 to TRBJ2-5; tentatively, D is TRBD2 (5 bases). Per germline, CDR1 SQVTM and CDR2 ANQGSEA. The CDR3 extends over 15 amino acids. V lost 2 bases and J 4 bases, leaving 17 bases between the germline ends. This chain's CDR3 is CSVELPLGRGETQYF. As DNA, the CDR3 is TGCAGCGTTGAATTGCCCTTAGGTCGGGGAGAGACCCAGTACTTC.

The rearrangement links TRBV12-3 or TRBV12-4 to TRBJ1-5; no clear D. V was shortened by 3 bases and J by 7 bases, with 10 bases between the two germline ends. CDR3 length: 13 residues. CDR3 DNA: TGTGCCAGCAGTTTTCGGGTCGGCCAGCCCCAGCATTTT. This translates into CASSFRVGQPQHF.

This clone showed up just once. The chain is built from TRBV30 and TRBJ1-2; TRBD1 is a possible D gene (5 bases). The CDR3 runs to 13 residues. Germline lookup yields CDR1 GTSNPN and CDR2 SVGIG (reference sequence). V gave up 6 bases and J gave up 5 bases, with 16 bases separating them. The CDR3 bases are TGTGCCTGCCCCCGCCGGGGGGGTTATGGCTACACCTTC. This gives the protein CACPRRGGYGYTF.

The chain recombines TRBV29-1 with TRBJ1-1, with 7 bases identical to TRBD1. Losses at the gene ends were 8 bases for V and 1 base for J; bases not matched to a gene: 4. Germline CDR1 is SQVTM and CDR2 is ANQGSEA. The CDR3 loop spans 12 amino acids. CDR3 sequence (DNA): TGCAGCCACACAGGGGCGAACACTGAAGCTTTCTTT. It encodes CSHTGANTEAFF.

The genes are TRBV19 and TRBJ2-5; D is ambiguous. V dropped 3 bases and J dropped 5 bases, with 13 bases sitting between them. The CDR3 has 14 residues. From germline, CDR1 is LNHDA and CDR2 SQIVND (reference sequence). The CDR3 DNA sequence: TGTGCCAGTAGTATGGGCGCCTCTGGGGAGACCCAGTACTTC. Translation gives CASSMGASGETQYF.

The rearrangement links TRBV5-1 to TRBJ1-3; D perhaps matches TRBD1 (5 bases). The ends were cut back, 0 bases at V and 3 bases at J, with 7 bases in the middle. Germline loops: CDR1 SGHRS, CDR2 YFSETQ. CDR3 size: 14 residues. CDR3 in DNA: TGCGCCAGCAGCTTGGGCAGGGATGGAAACACCATATATTTT. Its translation: CASSLGRDGNTIYF.